One and the same sample provided the 17 T cell receptor beta chains below, sequenced in a study of T cells in localized non-small cell lung cancer. Produced via immunoSEQ multiplex PCR; TCRdb's table is partial and in-frame only. Of tens of thousands of clones detected, 84% appear once; the ten largest clones hold around an eighth. Specimen: peripheral blood, collected before any cancer treatment. The receptors here all came from a female donor older than 55 with stage I lung adenocarcinoma.

The chain is built from TRBV10-1 and TRBJ2-3; the D gene is possibly TRBD2 (6 bases). Deletions cut 3 bases from V and 2 bases from J, with 9 bases between. This CDR3 has 14 amino acids. Germline loops: CDR1 WNHNN, CDR2 SYGVQD (reference sequence). CDR3 region: CASSDGGITDTQYF. For the CDR3, the DNA is TGCGCCAGCAGTGACGGCGGGATCACAGATACGCAGTATTTT.

The table lists this clone with a few counts. Written as DNA, the CDR3 is TGTGCCAGCAGCCCAGGACAGAACTACGAGCAGTACTTC. Amino acids: CASSPGQNYEQYF. The V gene is TRBV6-1, the J gene TRBJ2-7, with D possibly TRBD1 on 6 matching bases. Per the germline V gene, CDR1 is MNHNS and CDR2 is SASEGT. Trimming removed 6 bases at V and 3 bases at J, with 12 bases between. The CDR3 has 13 residues.

The table lists this clone with a few counts. The CDR3 coding sequence is TGTGCCAGCAGTGTCTCCATTGACTATGGCTACACCTTC. Protein sequence: CASSVSIDYGYTF. The chain carries TRBV6-1 and TRBJ1-2; D not certain. The CDR3 is 13 amino acids. V was clipped by 4 bases and J by 3 bases, with 9 bases between them. CDR1 and CDR2 (germline): MNHNS, SASEGT.

Concerning this clone: At the DNA level, this CDR3 is encoded by other sequences in the same sample as well. This chain uses TRBV5-1 with TRBJ2-5, with a tentative D call TRBD1 (6 bases). Germline values: CDR1 SGHRS, CDR2 YFSETQ. CDR3 length equals 16 residues. V lost 1 base and J 1 base, leaving 14 bases between the germline ends. The CDR3 DNA sequence: TGCGCCAGCAGCTTGACCCAGGGGTTAGGCCAAGAGACCCAGTACTTC. It is translated as CASSLTQGLGQETQYF.

The chain employs TRBV20-1 and TRBJ1-2; D is ambiguous. The CDR3 totals 11 residues. Germline V CDR1 and CDR2: DFQATT, SNEGSKA (reference sequence). CDR3 coding DNA: TGCAGCGCGTGGAGTAGCTATGGCTACACCTTC. Translating it yields CSAWSSYGYTF.

The chain joins TRBV18 to TRBJ1-1; no clear D gene. Trimming shortened V by 6 bases and J by 3 bases, and 11 bases separated the two germline ends. The CDR3 has 13 residues. Germline lookup yields CDR1 KGHSH and CDR2 LQKENI. CDR3 in DNA: TGTGCCAGCTCCCTGGCATGGGACACTGAAGCTTTCTTT. This gives the protein CASSLAWDTEAFF.

The chain employs TRBV9 and TRBJ1-3; D uncertain. This CDR3 has 14 residues. V gave up 3 bases and J gave up 7 bases, with 14 bases separating them. Germline CDR1 SGDLS, CDR2 YYNGEE. The DNA of the CDR3 is TGTGCCAGCAGCGAAAGGACTGCGGGGAACACCATATATTTT. Translation: CASSERTAGNTIYF.

The genes are TRBV19 and TRBJ2-7, with 8 nucleotides matching TRBD1. Germline CDR1 and CDR2: LNHDA and SQIVND (reference sequence). The V and J ends lost 5 bases and 5 bases, in that order; junction bases with no gene match: 14. CDR3 length equals 16 residues. In DNA form, the CDR3 reads TGTGCCAGTAGTGGCAGGGGGCTGAGGATAGTGGACGAGCAGTACTTC. Protein product: CASSGRGLRIVDEQYF.

This clone was recorded a few times. The V and J genes are TRBV5-1 and TRBJ1-1, with a tentative D call TRBD1 (5 bases). Germline V gene lookup returns CDR1 SGHRS and CDR2 YFSETQ. The CDR3 spans 12 residues. Trimming left V 3 bases short and J 4 bases short, with 7 bases between. In nucleotides, the CDR3 is TGCGCCAGCAGCTCAGGGACCACTGAAGCTTTCTTT. Translated: CASSSGTTEAFF.

This clone was detected only once. The V and J genes are TRBV6-5 and TRBJ1-6; TRBD1 is a possible D gene (5 bases). This CDR3 comprises 13 residues. V was trimmed by 8 bases and J by 7 bases, leaving 12 bases between them. CDR1 is MNHEY and CDR2 is SVGAGI in the germline V gene. CDR3 nucleotides: TGTGCCAGCGGCATCGGGGACAATTCACCCCTCCACTTT. This encodes CASGIGDNSPLHF.

The rearrangement links TRBV19 to TRBJ1-4; 7 nucleotides line up with TRBD1. CDR1 and CDR2 (germline): LNHDA, SQIVND (reference sequence). CDR3 length equals 15 residues. The trim removed 4 bases at V and 4 bases at J, leaving 6 bases unmatched. CDR3 residues: CASSTRQGYNEKLFF. CDR3 DNA sequence: TGTGCCAGTAGTACTCGACAGGGTTATAATGAAAAACTGTTTTTT.

Comments on this clone: This sample includes further DNA sequences coding for the same CDR3. The V gene is TRBV5-1, the J gene TRBJ2-5, with 7 bases aligning to TRBD1. Germline loops: CDR1 SGHRS, CDR2 YFSETQ. This CDR3 is 14 amino acids long. V lost 0 bases and J lost 5; bases outside the gene matches: 4. The CDR3 DNA is TGCGCCAGCAGCTTGGAGGGGGCTGGGGAGACCCAGTACTTC. Its protein is CASSLEGAGETQYF.

The chain carries TRBV14 and TRBJ2-5; 7 bases align to TRBD2. Germline assignment: CDR1 SGHDN and CDR2 FVKESK. This CDR3 has 16 amino acids. The V segment lost 1 base and the J segment 2 bases; nucleotides outside the gene matches: 7. CDR3 nucleotide sequence: TGTGCCAGCAGCCAAGGCGGTAGCGGGTCTCAAGAGACCCAGTACTTC. Translated: CASSQGGSGSQETQYF.

The gene calls are TRBV5-1 and TRBJ2-6; 7 nucleotides align to TRBD1. The ends lost 2 bases at V and 0 bases at J; junction bases unmatched: 8. CDR1 is SGHRS, CDR2 YFSETQ, per germline. The length of the CDR3 is 18 residues. The CDR3 DNA reads TGCGCCAGCAGCTTCGTGAGGGACAGCCCCTCTGGGGCCAACGTCCTGACTTTC. Residues: CASSFVRDSPSGANVLTF.

Many counts were recorded for this clone. The V and J genes are TRBV5-1 and TRBJ1-6; possible D gene TRBD1, 6 bases. V was shortened by 4 bases and J by 5 bases, with 10 bases between the two germline ends. CDR1 and CDR2 (germline): SGHRS, YFSETQ. The length of the CDR3 is 14 residues. This chain's CDR3 is CASSLGHHNSPLHF. DNA for the CDR3: TGCGCCAGCAGCCTGGGACATCATAATTCACCCCTCCACTTT.

This sequence joins TRBV19 and TRBJ1-2; D is uncertain. Germline lookup yields CDR1 LNHDA and CDR2 SQIVND (reference sequence). This CDR3 comprises 13 residues. V was pared by 1 base and J by 8 bases, with 11 bases between. CDR3 sequence reads: CASSIVQREGYTF. The CDR3 DNA sequence: TGTGCCAGTAGTATAGTTCAACGTGAGGGCTACACCTTC. The variable domain in full, with the rest retrieved from reference TRBV19 and TRBJ1-2, is DGGITQSPKYLFRKEGQNVTLSCEQNLNHDAMYWYRQDPGQGLRLIYYSQIVNDFQKGDIAEGYSVSREKKESFPLTVTSAQKNPTAFYLCASSIVQREGYTFGSGTRLTVV.

The chain carries TRBV11-2 and TRBJ2-7; no reliable D call. Germline V gene sequence: CDR1 SGHAT, CDR2 FQNNGV. The CDR3 is made up of 14 amino acids. Trimming left V 1 base short and J 1 base short, with 8 bases between. In DNA form, the CDR3 reads TGTGCCAGCAGCTTAGTGTCCGGTTCCTACGAGCAGTACTTC. Translated: CASSLVSGSYEQYF.